This T cell receptor beta chain was sequenced in a study of blood T cells in healthy people across ages. The use of a sample-barcoded 5' primer and a J-beta primer mix characterized a second PCR of roughly 7 to 11 cycles. A single record per CDR3 protein comes from TCRdb applying MiXCR to the 5' RACE reads. Among hundreds of thousands of distinct CDR3 sequences listed, less than 35% were seen once. The receptor was derived from an elderly woman in good health. Sequencing was performed on blood.

Here the CDR3 DNA reads TGTGCCAGCAGCTACAGTTGGAACACTGAAGCTTTCTTT. It is translated as CASSYSWNTEAFF. V gene TRBV7-3 combines with J gene TRBJ1-1; no reliable D call. Trimming left V 4 bases short and J 1 base short, with 7 bases between. The CDR3 covers 13 residues. Germline V lookup: CDR1 SGHTA, CDR2 FQGTGA.